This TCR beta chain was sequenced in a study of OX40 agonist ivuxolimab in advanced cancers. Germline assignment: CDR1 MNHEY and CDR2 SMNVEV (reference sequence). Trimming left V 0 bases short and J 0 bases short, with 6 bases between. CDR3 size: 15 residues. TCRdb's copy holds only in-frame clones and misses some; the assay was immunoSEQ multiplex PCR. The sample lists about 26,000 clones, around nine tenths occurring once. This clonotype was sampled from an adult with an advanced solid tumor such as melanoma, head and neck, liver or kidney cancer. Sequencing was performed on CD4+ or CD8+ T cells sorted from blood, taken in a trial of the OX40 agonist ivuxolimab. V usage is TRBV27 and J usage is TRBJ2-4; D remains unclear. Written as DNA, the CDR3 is TGTGCCAGCAGTTTATCGAGTTTAGCCAAAAACATTCAGTACTTC. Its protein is CASSLSSLAKNIQYF.